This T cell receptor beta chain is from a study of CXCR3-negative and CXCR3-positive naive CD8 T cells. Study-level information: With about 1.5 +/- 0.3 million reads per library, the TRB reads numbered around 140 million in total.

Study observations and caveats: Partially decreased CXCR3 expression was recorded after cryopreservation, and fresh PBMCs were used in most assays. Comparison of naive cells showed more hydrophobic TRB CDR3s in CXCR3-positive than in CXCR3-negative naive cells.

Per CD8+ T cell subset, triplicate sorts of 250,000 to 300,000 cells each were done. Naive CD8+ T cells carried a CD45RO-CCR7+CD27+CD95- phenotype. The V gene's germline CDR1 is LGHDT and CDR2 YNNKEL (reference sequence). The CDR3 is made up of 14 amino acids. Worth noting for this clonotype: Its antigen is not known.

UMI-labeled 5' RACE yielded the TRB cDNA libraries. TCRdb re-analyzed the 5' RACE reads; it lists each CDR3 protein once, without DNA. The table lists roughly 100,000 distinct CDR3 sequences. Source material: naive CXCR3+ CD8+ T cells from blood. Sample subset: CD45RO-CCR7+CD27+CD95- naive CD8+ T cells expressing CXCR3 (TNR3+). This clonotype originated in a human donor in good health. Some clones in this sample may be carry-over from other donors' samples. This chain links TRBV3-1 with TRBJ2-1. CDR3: CASSQEGGYNEQFF.